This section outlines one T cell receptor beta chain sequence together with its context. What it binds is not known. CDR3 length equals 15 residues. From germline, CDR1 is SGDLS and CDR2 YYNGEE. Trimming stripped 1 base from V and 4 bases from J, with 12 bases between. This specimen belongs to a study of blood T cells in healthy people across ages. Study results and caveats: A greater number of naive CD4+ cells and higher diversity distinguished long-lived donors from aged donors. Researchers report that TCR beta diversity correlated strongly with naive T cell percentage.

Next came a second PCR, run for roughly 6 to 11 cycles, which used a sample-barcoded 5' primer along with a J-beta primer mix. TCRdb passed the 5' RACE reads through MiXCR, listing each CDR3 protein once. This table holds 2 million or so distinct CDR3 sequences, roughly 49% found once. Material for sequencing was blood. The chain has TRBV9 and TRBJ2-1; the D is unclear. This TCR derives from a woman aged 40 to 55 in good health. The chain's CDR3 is CASSVSLREYNEQFF. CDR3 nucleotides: TGTGCCAGCAGCGTAAGCCTCCGAGAATACAATGAGCAGTTCTTC.